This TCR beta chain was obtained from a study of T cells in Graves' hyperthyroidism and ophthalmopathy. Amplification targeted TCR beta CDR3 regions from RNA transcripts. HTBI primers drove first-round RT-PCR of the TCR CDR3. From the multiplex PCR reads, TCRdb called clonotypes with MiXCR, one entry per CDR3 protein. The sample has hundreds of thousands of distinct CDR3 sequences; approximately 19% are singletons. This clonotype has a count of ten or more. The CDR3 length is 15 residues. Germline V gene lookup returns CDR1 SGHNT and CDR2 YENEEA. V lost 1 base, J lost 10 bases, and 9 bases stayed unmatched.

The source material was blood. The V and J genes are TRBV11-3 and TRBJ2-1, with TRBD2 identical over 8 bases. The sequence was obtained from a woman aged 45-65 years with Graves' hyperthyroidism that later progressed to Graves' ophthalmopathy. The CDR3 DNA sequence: TGTGCCAGCAGCTTAGTAAGGGGTCCTAGCGGGGAGCAGTTCTTC. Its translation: CASSLVRGPSGEQFF.